The 7 T cell receptor beta chains below come from one sample, sequenced in a study of Ad26.COV2.S vaccination and SARS-CoV-2 variants. Measured with immunoSEQ multiplex PCR; TCRdb has only the in-frame clones, and not every one. The profile shows a few hundred thousand clones, less than 95% of them singletons. The treatment: roughly 20 received Ad26.COV2.S at low or high dose, single or two shots; roughly five received placebo; per-sample allocation not given. Sampling occurred on day 63 after the first vaccine or placebo injection. The sequenced sample was peripheral blood, obtained in a trial of Ad26.COV2.S vaccine versus placebo. These receptors originate from a person between 18 and 59 years old who received the Ad26.COV2.S COVID-19 vaccine or a placebo.

This chain links TRBV19 with TRBJ2-1, with D unclear. The CDR3 spans 11 residues. Per germline, CDR1 LNHDA and CDR2 SQIVND (reference sequence). V was pared by 5 bases and J by 7 bases, with 6 bases between. CDR3: CASSVRNEQFF. The CDR3 DNA sequence: TGTGCCAGTAGTGTGAGGAATGAGCAGTTCTTC. Full variable domain (remainder filled in from reference TRBV19 and TRBJ2-1): DGGITQSPKYLFRKEGQNVTLSCEQNLNHDAMYWYRQDPGQGLRLIYYSQIVNDFQKGDIAEGYSVSREKKESFPLTVTSAQKNPTAFYLCASSVRNEQFFGPGTRLTVL.

With respect to this clone: The same CDR3 also results from other DNA sequences found in this sample. This sequence joins TRBV7-2 and TRBJ2-3; D gene uncertain. Trimming cost V 5 bases and J 3 bases, with 6 bases left between them. This CDR3 region has 12 residues. Germline V gene lookup returns CDR1 SGHTA and CDR2 FQGNSA. The CDR3 nucleotides are TGTGCCAGCAGCACCGGGACAGATACGCAGTATTTT. Amino acid sequence: CASSTGTDTQYF.

The chain has TRBV15 and TRBJ1-5, with a possible D match to TRBD1 (5 bases). This CDR3 has 16 amino acids. From germline, CDR1 is LNHNV and CDR2 YYDKDF (reference sequence). V lost 2 bases and J lost 5, with 16 bases in between. CDR3 protein: CATSRFPGTDYQPQHF. CDR3 coding DNA: TGTGCCACCAGCAGATTCCCCGGGACCGACTATCAGCCCCAGCATTTT. The full variable domain, in which reference TRBV15 and TRBJ1-5 provide the parts outside the CDR3, is DAMVIQNPRYQVTQFGKPVTLSCSQTLNHNVMYWYQQKSSQAPKLLFHYYDKDFNNEADTPDNFQSRRPNTSFCFLDIRSPGLGDTAMYLCATSRFPGTDYQPQHFGDGTRLSIL.

The chain couples TRBV18 to TRBJ1-6; TRBD1 might be the D (5 bases). V was shortened by 6 bases and J by 5 bases, with 11 bases between the two germline ends. This CDR3 contains 14 residues. Germline V gives CDR1 KGHSH, CDR2 LQKENI. This chain's CDR3 is CASSLQGDNSPLHF. In DNA form, the CDR3 reads TGTGCCAGCTCGCTCCAGGGTGATAATTCACCCCTCCACTTT.

The chain has TRBV19 and TRBJ1-2; 7 nucleotides agree with TRBD1. The CDR3 sequence is 15 residues long. V was clipped by 3 bases and J by 3 bases; unmatched bases: 7. The germline gives CDR1 LNHDA, CDR2 SQIVND (reference sequence). The CDR3 bases are TGTGCCAGTAGTATCCGGGACAGCTGGGACTATGGCTACACCTTC. It is translated as CASSIRDSWDYGYTF.

J is TRBJ1-1 and V is TRBV2, with no clear D. The CDR3 length is 13 residues. V lost 7 bases and J lost 0, with 9 bases in between. Germline CDR1 reads SNHLY; CDR2 reads FYNNEI. CDR3 DNA sequence: TGTGCCAGCATGAGTCAGTTGAACACTGAAGCTTTCTTT. Translation gives CASMSQLNTEAFF.

J is TRBJ1-2 and V is TRBV27; maybe TRBD1 (6 bases). This CDR3 is built from 16 residues. V dropped 6 bases and J dropped 5 bases, with 22 bases sitting between them. Germline V gene sequence: CDR1 MNHEY, CDR2 SMNVEV (reference sequence). CDR3 nucleotide sequence: TGTGCCAGCAGCCGAACAAACAGGGTAGTTGGGTATGGCTACACCTTC. This encodes CASSRTNRVVGYGYTF.